A selection of T cell receptor beta chains follows, all from one sample in a study of T cell responses to AZD1222 COVID-19 vaccine. TCRdb keeps only in-frame clones here, not all; method: immunoSEQ multiplex PCR. The table has approximately 120,000 clones, about 89% seen once. This specimen consisted of peripheral blood, obtained on day 0 of AZD1222 vaccination. These receptors were obtained from an adult in good health. Each CDR3 is given with its conserved first and last residue. A D gene is named only where the DNA matches it firmly. Clone size is given for some rows only: seen once, a few or many times, or a class if the clone is expanded.

J: TRBJ2-5
size: -
D: -
V: TRBV16
CDR3: CASSQGHIGTQYF
DNA: TGTGCCAGCAGCCAAGGTCATATAGGGACCCAGTACTTC

J: TRBJ1-1
size: few
D: -
V: TRBV15
CDR3: CATGTSPNTEAFF
DNA: TGTGCCACAGGGACTTCGCCGAACACTGAAGCTTTCTTT

J: TRBJ2-1
size: -
D: TRBD2
V: TRBV5-4
CDR3: CASSPGLAVSYNEQFF
DNA: TGTGCCAGCAGCCCGGGACTAGCGGTCTCCTACAATGAGCAGTTCTTC

J: TRBJ2-3
size: -
D: -
V: TRBV3-1/TRBV3-2
CDR3: CASSPLARVQTDTQYF
DNA: TGTGCCAGCAGCCCCCTTGCCAGGGTCCAAACAGATACGCAGTATTTT

J: TRBJ1-2
size: -
D: -
V: TRBV30
CDR3: CAWSPRDTYGYTF
DNA: TGTGCCTGGAGTCCCCGGGACACCTATGGCTACACCTTC

J: TRBJ1-6
size: few
D: TRBD1
V: TRBV13
CDR3: CASSAGTELFYNSPLHF
DNA: TGTGCCAGCAGCGCCGGGACAGAACTTTTCTATAATTCACCCCTCCACTTT

J: TRBJ1-2
size: -
D: -
V: TRBV12-3/TRBV12-4
CDR3: CASSRTENYGYTF
DNA: TGTGCCAGCAGTCGGACAGAGAACTATGGCTACACCTTC

J: TRBJ1-1
size: -
D: -
V: TRBV7-3
CDR3: CASSLRHSNTEAFF
DNA: TGTGCCAGCAGCTTACGGCATTCGAACACTGAAGCTTTCTTT

J: TRBJ2-1
size: -
D: TRBD2
V: TRBV3-1/TRBV3-2
CDR3: CASSGFSYNEQFF
DNA: TGTGCGTCTAGCGGGTTCTCCTACAATGAGCAGTTCTTC

J: TRBJ2-7
size: -
D: TRBD1
V: TRBV15
CDR3: CATSRGRTGYEQYF
DNA: TGTGCCACCAGCAGAGGGAGGACAGGCTACGAGCAGTACTTC

J: TRBJ2-7
size: -
D: -
V: TRBV28
CDR3: CASSPRVYEQYF
DNA: TGTGCCAGCAGTCCCCGGGTCTACGAGCAGTACTTC

J: TRBJ1-6
size: -
D: TRBD1
V: TRBV28
CDR3: CASSLGTGVGPGYNSPLHF
DNA: TGTGCCAGCAGTTTAGGGACAGGGGTTGGTCCTGGCTATAATTCACCCCTCCACTTT

J: TRBJ2-4
size: -
D: -
V: TRBV6-7
CDR3: CASSYRRGPRGDIQYF
DNA: TGTGCCAGCAGTTACCGGCGGGGCCCGCGCGGGGACATTCAGTACTTC

J: TRBJ1-2
size: -
D: -
V: TRBV19
CDR3: CASSRGVSRYGYTF
DNA: TGTGCCAGTAGCAGAGGGGTCTCTCGCTATGGCTACACCTTC

J: TRBJ2-2
size: once
D: -
V: TRBV7-3
CDR3: CASRLTGNTGELFF
DNA: TGTGCCAGCAGGCTAACGGGGAACACCGGGGAGCTGTTTTTT

J: TRBJ1-6
size: few
D: -
V: TRBV5-1
CDR3: CASSIGGSYNSPLHF
DNA: TGCGCCAGCAGCATAGGGGGCTCCTATAATTCACCCCTCCACTTT

J: TRBJ1-2
size: -
D: TRBD1
V: TRBV29-1
CDR3: CSVVETGVYGYTF
DNA: TGCAGCGTGGTGGAGACAGGGGTCTATGGCTACACCTTC

J: TRBJ2-5
size: -
D: TRBD2
V: TRBV6-4
CDR3: CASSLAGPIVETQYF
DNA: TGTGCCAGCAGCCTAGCGGGACCAATTGTGGAGACCCAGTACTTC

J: TRBJ2-1
size: -
D: TRBD2
V: TRBV9
CDR3: CASSVVSSGGAGQFF
DNA: TGTGCCAGCAGCGTAGTGAGTAGCGGGGGGGCCGGGCAGTTCTTC

J: TRBJ2-1
size: once
D: -
V: TRBV5-1
CDR3: CASSSPAGATYNEQFF
DNA: TGCGCCAGCAGCTCCCCCGCGGGTGCAACCTACAATGAGCAGTTCTTC

J: TRBJ2-2
size: -
D: -
V: TRBV27
CDR3: CASSFTGSGELFF
DNA: TGTGCCAGCAGTTTTACAGGGTCCGGGGAGCTGTTTTTT

J: TRBJ2-2
size: -
D: TRBD1
V: TRBV2
CDR3: CASVGTGYTGELFF
DNA: TGTGCCAGCGTCGGGACAGGGTACACCGGGGAGCTGTTTTTT

J: TRBJ2-7
size: -
D: TRBD1
V: TRBV28
CDR3: CASSTHGTDSYEQYF
DNA: TGTGCCAGCAGTACCCACGGGACAGATTCCTACGAGCAGTACTTC

J: TRBJ1-2
size: -
D: -
V: TRBV28
CDR3: CASSLRSYGYTF
DNA: TGTGCCAGCAGTTTAAGGTCCTATGGCTACACCTTC

J: TRBJ1-1
size: once
D: -
V: TRBV18
CDR3: CASSPPGSLMNTEAFF
DNA: TGTGCCAGCTCACCACCGGGCAGCTTAATGAACACTGAAGCTTTCTTT

J: TRBJ2-5
size: -
D: -
V: TRBV11-2
CDR3: CASSLDGGTQETQYF
DNA: TGTGCCAGCAGCTTAGATGGCGGGACCCAAGAGACCCAGTACTTC

J: TRBJ2-6
size: -
D: TRBD1
V: TRBV5-4
CDR3: CASSSGTGVVNVLTF
DNA: TGTGCCAGCAGTTCCGGGACAGGGGTTGTCAACGTCCTGACTTTC

J: TRBJ1-1
size: once
D: TRBD1
V: TRBV27
CDR3: CASSLTTGANTEAFF
DNA: TGTGCCAGCAGTTTAACAACAGGGGCGAACACTGAAGCTTTCTTT

J: TRBJ2-7
size: -
D: TRBD2
V: TRBV28
CDR3: CASGWGGYEQYF
DNA: TGTGCCAGCGGATGGGGGGGATACGAGCAGTACTTC

J: TRBJ2-6
size: once
D: TRBD2
V: TRBV12-5
CDR3: CASGLRGAGANVLTF
DNA: TGTGCTAGTGGCTTGCGGGGGGCTGGGGCCAACGTCCTGACTTTC

J: TRBJ2-1
size: -
D: TRBD2
V: TRBV18
CDR3: CASSPAGGYYNEQFF
DNA: TGTGCCAGCTCTCCAGCGGGAGGGTACTACAATGAGCAGTTCTTC

J: TRBJ1-5
size: -
D: -
V: TRBV12-3/TRBV12-4
CDR3: CASTYNNQPQHF
DNA: TGTGCCAGCACCTACAACAATCAGCCCCAGCATTTT

J: TRBJ2-1
size: -
D: -
V: TRBV27
CDR3: CASSLTRDSYNEQFF
DNA: TGTGCCAGCAGTTTAACGCGGGACTCCTACAATGAGCAGTTCTTC

J: TRBJ1-3
size: -
D: -
V: TRBV2
CDR3: CASSRWGASGNTIYF
DNA: TGTGCCAGCAGCCGCTGGGGAGCCTCTGGAAACACCATATATTTT

J: TRBJ1-1
size: -
D: -
V: TRBV27
CDR3: CASSLGDMNTEAFF
DNA: TGTGCCAGCAGTTTAGGGGACATGAACACTGAAGCTTTCTTT

J: TRBJ2-5
size: once
D: -
V: TRBV19
CDR3: CASSILGARETQYF
DNA: TGTGCCAGTAGTATCTTGGGGGCGCGGGAGACCCAGTACTTC

J: TRBJ1-2
size: -
D: -
V: TRBV6-2/TRBV6-3
CDR3: CASSYSGRFNYGYTF
DNA: TGTGCCAGCAGTTACTCGGGCAGATTTAACTATGGCTACACCTTC

J: TRBJ1-3
size: -
D: -
V: TRBV27
CDR3: CASSPSRGAGNTIYF
DNA: TGTGCCAGCAGTCCCTCGCGAGGGGCCGGAAACACCATATATTTT

J: TRBJ1-2
size: once
D: -
V: TRBV5-5
CDR3: CASSSDSYGYTF
DNA: TGTGCCAGCAGTTCGGACAGCTATGGCTACACCTTC

J: TRBJ2-7
size: -
D: -
V: TRBV21-1
CDR3: CASSKGEGAEQYF
DNA: TGTGCCAGCAGCAAAGGGGAAGGGGCCGAGCAGTACTTC

J: TRBJ2-1
size: -
D: -
V: TRBV27
CDR3: CASSSLSAVGGNEQFF
DNA: TGTGCCAGCAGCTCCTTATCGGCCGTCGGGGGCAATGAGCAGTTCTTC

J: TRBJ1-1
size: -
D: -
V: TRBV29-1
CDR3: CSVGDLVGTEAFF
DNA: TGCAGCGTAGGGGACCTGGTGGGCACTGAAGCTTTCTTT

J: TRBJ2-3
size: -
D: TRBD2
V: TRBV10-2
CDR3: CASSLASGAPDTQYF
DNA: TGCGCCAGCAGTCTGGCTAGCGGGGCTCCAGATACGCAGTATTTT